Sequencing of this T cell receptor (beta chain) was carried out in a study of CD8 T cells in ankylosing spondylitis. With molecular barcodes, quantitative 5'-RACE was used to make the TCR beta libraries. TCRdb re-analysed the 5' RACE reads in MiXCR, keeping a single row per CDR3 protein. Of 200,000 to 300,000 distinct CDR3 sequences in the sample, roughly a tenth are singletons; the top ten hold about 3%. General study points: Researchers reportedly found disease-linked clones significantly enriched in matched ankylosing spondylitis synovial fluid. Disease-linked clones had a CD8+ phenotype and relatively low frequency in peripheral blood. In the blood and synovial fluid of reactive arthritis, some motif variants had been previously reported.

The germline gives CDR1 SGHNT, CDR2 YYREEE (reference sequence). V was shortened by 2 bases and J by 10 bases, with 10 bases between the two germline ends. The CDR3 contains 12 residues. Points on this clonotype: Its antigen remains unknown.

Material: blood, either unsorted or a sorted T cell fraction (not recorded which). V gene TRBV5-4 combines with J gene TRBJ2-1; possibly TRBD2 for D (5 bases). This receptor was taken from a male donor with ankylosing spondylitis or in good health (not recorded which). The CDR3 region has the DNA TGTGCCAGCAGCTTACCGGGGAAGGAGCAGTTCTTC. It encodes CASSLPGKEQFF.